Listed below are T cell receptor beta chains from one sample, sequenced in a study of T cell repertoires in cytomegalovirus infection. For these receptors, no antigen is known. One entry per CDR3 protein results from TCRdb running MiXCR on the reads. The sample contains about 920,000 distinct CDR3 sequences, roughly 30% of which appear only once. The source was cultured CD8+ T cells from PBMCs, collected from culture after CMV antigen stimulation. The source is a human donor in good health (CMV status not recorded). Some clones in this sample may be carry-over from other donors' samples. The CDR3 runs from the conserved cysteine through the conserved F or W. D genes are given only for firm matches. The size entry is marked missing in some rows and otherwise reads once, few, many or a size class.

d_call,clone_size,v_call,j_call,cdr3_aa,cdr3_nt
TRBD2,few,TRBV12-3/TRBV12-4,TRBJ2-1,CASSLSPGLADEQFF,TGTGCCAGCAGTTTATCTCCGGGACTAGCAGATGAGCAGTTCTTC
TRBD1,-,TRBV28,TRBJ2-5,CASSSITGAGRKTQYF,TGTGCCAGCAGTTCAATCACAGGGGCCGGACGCAAGACCCAGTACTTC
-,-,TRBV10-3,TRBJ1-1,CAIEEGTEAFF,TGTGCCATCGAAGAGGGGACTGAAGCTTTCTTT
-,-,TRBV6-1,TRBJ2-1,CASMKRESYNEQFF,TGTGCCAGCATGAAGAGAGAATCCTACAATGAGCAGTTCTTC
TRBD1,-,TRBV27,TRBJ2-1,CASRKTGGGQFF,TGTGCCAGCAGGAAGACAGGGGGTGGGCAGTTCTTC
TRBD2,few,TRBV7-9,TRBJ2-7,CASSLSGGPRYEQYF,TGTGCCAGCAGCTTATCGGGGGGGCCCCGCTACGAGCAGTACTTC
TRBD1,many,TRBV7-9,TRBJ2-1,CASSAGPDRVARNEQFF,TGTGCCAGCAGCGCTGGACCGGACAGGGTGGCTCGCAATGAGCAGTTCTTC
-,-,TRBV5-4,TRBJ1-2,CASSYLAELNYGYTF,TGTGCCAGCAGCTATTTAGCTGAGCTTAACTATGGCTACACCTTC
TRBD2,few,TRBV6-5,TRBJ2-3,CASNKGWGGNEDTQYF,TGTGCCAGCAACAAAGGATGGGGGGGTAATGAAGATACGCAGTATTTT
-,few,TRBV28,TRBJ2-3,CASSLLGGTPLTDTQYF,TGTGCCAGCAGTTTATTAGGGGGGACTCCCCTCACAGATACGCAGTATTTT
-,many,TRBV7-2,TRBJ1-4,CASSAGTATNEKLFF,TGTGCCAGCAGCGCAGGCACAGCAACTAATGAAAAACTGTTTTTT
TRBD1,-,TRBV2,TRBJ1-4,CASSWTGGQEKLFF,TGTGCCAGCAGTTGGACAGGGGGACAGGAAAAACTGTTTTTT
-,-,TRBV19,TRBJ1-2,CASRESYGYTF,TGTGCCAGTAGGGAATCCTATGGCTACACCTTC
-,once,TRBV5-4,TRBJ2-1,CASTSREYSYNEQFF,TGTGCCAGCACCTCCCGGGAATACTCCTACAATGAGCAGTTCTTC
-,many,TRBV7-6,TRBJ2-3,CASSRLEDTQYF,TGTGCCAGCAGCCGGTTGGAAGATACGCAGTATTTT
-,few,TRBV19,TRBJ2-2,CASSVMGELFF,TGTGCCAGTAGTGTAATGGGGGAGCTGTTTTTT
-,few,TRBV6-6,TRBJ1-1,CASSYSRAPPGNTEAFF,TGTGCCAGCAGTTACTCCAGAGCCCCCCCAGGGAACACTGAAGCTTTCTTT
-,-,TRBV6-6,TRBJ1-4,CASSYSGPGEKLFF,TGTGCCAGCAGTTACTCGGGTCCAGGTGAAAAACTGTTTTTT
TRBD1,-,TRBV7-9,TRBJ1-2,CASSLGTGVIYGYTF,TGTGCCAGCAGCTTAGGGACAGGGGTTATCTATGGCTACACCTTC
TRBD2,-,TRBV7-9,TRBJ2-1,CASSPRIVASGGRSYNEQFF,TGTGCCAGCAGCCCGCGGATCGTAGCTAGCGGGGGCCGCTCCTACAATGAGCAGTTCTTC
-,few,TRBV7-6,TRBJ1-5,CASSLDPIGNQPQHF,TGTGCCAGCAGCTTAGATCCCATCGGCAATCAGCCCCAGCATTTT
-,many,TRBV4-3,TRBJ2-1,CASSQTGGRGYYNEQFF,TGCGCCAGCAGCCAGACCGGGGGGCGGGGTTACTACAATGAGCAGTTCTTC
-,many,TRBV7-6,TRBJ1-5,CASSPETNQPQHF,TGTGCCAGCAGCCCAGAAACGAATCAGCCCCAGCATTTT
-,-,TRBV3-1,TRBJ1-1,CASSHGRLEAFF,TGTGCCAGCAGCCACGGGAGATTAGAAGCTTTCTTT
-,-,TRBV19,TRBJ1-2,CASTTNYGYTF,TGTGCCAGCACTACCAACTATGGCTACACCTTC
-,-,TRBV10-3,TRBJ2-1,CAISDGAYNEQFF,TGTGCCATCAGTGATGGTGCCTACAATGAGCAGTTCTTC
-,-,TRBV7-6,TRBJ2-2,CASSTELATGELFF,TGTGCCAGCAGCACGGAGTTGGCAACCGGGGAGCTGTTTTTT
-,few,TRBV7-9,TRBJ1-2,CASPDAKGQPRDGYTF,TGTGCCAGCCCAGACGCTAAAGGACAGCCCAGGGATGGCTACACCTTC
-,-,TRBV20-1,TRBJ1-2,CSARDPTGGNYGYTF,TGCAGTGCTAGAGACCCCACCGGGGGCAACTATGGCTACACCTTC
-,-,TRBV4-2,TRBJ2-1,CASSQDRGGGGYNEQFF,TGTGCCAGCAGCCAAGATCGGGGCGGAGGGGGCTACAATGAGCAGTTCTTC
-,-,TRBV4-3,TRBJ1-5,CASSQDQGSRDPPQHF,TGCGCCAGCAGCCAAGATCAGGGGAGTAGGGATCCGCCCCAGCATTTT
-,many,TRBV7-2,TRBJ2-7,CASIPSGTYEQYF,TGTGCCAGCATCCCGTCAGGAACCTACGAGCAGTACTTC
TRBD2,-,TRBV4-1,TRBJ2-3,CASSQDRLLAGDTDTQYF,TGCGCCAGCAGCCAAGATAGATTGCTAGCGGGGGACACAGATACGCAGTATTTT
-,few,TRBV27,TRBJ1-1,CASHTTTGVRTEAFF,TGTGCCAGCCATACAACGACAGGCGTGAGGACTGAAGCTTTCTTT
TRBD1,few,TRBV7-9,TRBJ2-7,CASRTLSGTDSYEQYF,TGTGCCAGCAGGACTCTTTCCGGGACAGACTCCTACGAGCAGTACTTC
-,-,TRBV5-4,TRBJ1-2,CASSFTGGGNGYTF,TGTGCCAGTAGCTTTACAGGTGGGGGCAATGGCTACACCTTC
TRBD2,-,TRBV14,TRBJ2-3,CASSPGVAGARWGTDTQYF,TGTGCCAGCAGCCCGGGAGTAGCGGGGGCCCGGTGGGGCACAGATACGCAGTATTTT
-,few,TRBV6-2/TRBV6-3,TRBJ2-7,CASSYSPGRPIYEQYF,TGTGCCAGCAGTTACTCACCGGGACGCCCGATCTACGAGCAGTACTTC
TRBD1,-,TRBV4-3,TRBJ2-5,CASSAVSGTARETQYF,TGCGCCAGCAGCGCCGTCTCCGGGACAGCCAGGGAGACCCAGTACTTC
-,-,TRBV19,TRBJ2-1,CASSPSYDEQFF,TGTGCCAGTAGCCCCTCGTATGATGAGCAGTTCTTC
TRBD2,many,TRBV7-2,TRBJ2-5,CASSITSGGGETQYF,TGTGCCAGCAGCATTACTAGCGGCGGGGGAGAGACCCAGTACTTC
-,-,TRBV6-2/TRBV6-3,TRBJ1-1,CASSYDRQGTEAFF,TGTGCCAGCAGTTATGACAGGCAGGGGACTGAAGCTTTCTTT
TRBD1,-,TRBV7-9,TRBJ1-2,CASSLARGLGQGNYGYTF,TGTGCCAGCAGCTTAGCTCGGGGATTGGGACAGGGTAACTATGGCTACACCTTC
-,once,TRBV4-1,TRBJ2-1,CASSQGPARGAPPREQFF,TGCGCCAGCAGCCAAGGACCCGCCCGGGGGGCCCCACCGCGGGAGCAGTTCTTC
TRBD2,few,TRBV6-2/TRBV6-3,TRBJ2-3,CASSPSGGLDTQYF,TGTGCCAGCAGTCCAAGCGGGGGCCTAGATACGCAGTATTTT
TRBD1,-,TRBV4-3,TRBJ2-1,CASSQMVGTGCGNEQFF,TGCGCCAGCAGCCAAATGGTAGGGACAGGGTGTGGCAATGAGCAGTTCTTC
-,-,TRBV28,TRBJ1-5,CASSLVRSNQPQHF,TGTGCCAGCAGTTTAGTCAGAAGCAATCAGCCCCAGCATTTT
TRBD1,few,TRBV7-8,TRBJ1-4,CASSRDRPVTNEKLFF,TGTGCCAGCAGCCGGGACAGGCCAGTTACTAATGAAAAACTGTTTTTT
-,many,TRBV7-9,TRBJ2-6,CASSYRSSGANVLTF,TGTGCCAGCAGCTACCGATCGTCTGGGGCCAACGTCCTGACTTTC
-,-,TRBV7-9,TRBJ2-5,CASSAGGALETQYF,TGTGCCAGCAGCGCTGGGGGGGCTCTGGAGACCCAGTACTTC